In this sample, the clone carrying this T cell receptor (beta chain) turned up once. Per the germline V gene, CDR1 is MNHEY and CDR2 is SVGEGT. Trimming took 4 bases from V and 3 from J; bases not matched to a gene: 16. The CDR3 sequence is 18 residues long. As processed by the authors: How many nucleated cells were present was estimated from reference gene primer amplification. Sequenced by immunoSEQ multiplex PCR; TCRdb stores in-frame clones only, minus some. That table furnishes V, J and clone size, whereas the DNA furnished D and trimming. The sample lists some 130,000 clones, around 87% occurring once. These data come from a study of blood T cell repertoires in COVID-19. Across the whole study: Nucleic acid was either cDNA or gDNA, and it came from T cells, B-cell-depleted T cells, or PBMCs.

The receptor comes from a woman in her fifties or sixties who had recovered from COVID-19. The chain couples TRBV6-2 or TRBV6-3 to TRBJ2-3; TRBD2 matches 7 bases. Sequencing was performed on peripheral blood. This CDR3 is CASSSARELARGTDTQYF. CDR3 nucleotides: TGTGCCAGCAGTTCCGCGCGGGAGCTAGCCCGGGGGACAGATACGCAGTATTTT.